A selection of T cell receptor beta chains follows, all from one sample in a study of CD8 T cells in ankylosing spondylitis. TCRdb re-analysed the 5' RACE reads in MiXCR, keeping a single row per CDR3 protein. The table shows approximately 140,000 distinct CDR3 sequences, with 7.5% to 9.5% occurring only once. Sequenced input: synovial fluid, either unsorted or a sorted T cell fraction (not recorded which). The origin of the receptors is a male donor with ankylosing spondylitis. Each CDR3 is given with its conserved first and last residue. The order of the fields is D gene, J gene, clone size, V gene, CDR3 DNA, CDR3 protein. D genes are given only for firm matches. Size tells how often a clone was seen (once, few, many) or the class of an expanded clone, and some rows leave it out.

D gene: -
J gene: TRBJ2-3
clone size: -
V gene: TRBV2
CDR3 DNA: TGTGCCAGCTCCGTTTATGAAGTAGATACGCAGTATTTT
CDR3 protein: CASSVYEVDTQYF

D gene: -
J gene: TRBJ2-1
clone size: -
V gene: TRBV5-1
CDR3 DNA: TGCGCCAGCAGCCCCCAAGGAGTGACCGGGAGCTCCTACAATGAGCAGTTCTTC
CDR3 protein: CASSPQGVTGSSYNEQFF

D gene: -
J gene: TRBJ1-2
clone size: few
V gene: TRBV25-1
CDR3 DNA: TGTGCCAGCAGTCCCCCTCCGGGACGGAGCTATGGCTACACCTTC
CDR3 protein: CASSPPPGRSYGYTF

D gene: -
J gene: TRBJ2-4
clone size: -
V gene: TRBV4-2
CDR3 DNA: TGTGCCATGAGCCCCGGACTTTCTCACATTCAGTACTTC
CDR3 protein: CAMSPGLSHIQYF

D gene: -
J gene: TRBJ1-1
clone size: many
V gene: TRBV11-2
CDR3 DNA: TGTGCCAGCAGCTTAGTGGGTACGGACACTGAAGCTTTCTTT
CDR3 protein: CASSLVGTDTEAFF

D gene: TRBD1
J gene: TRBJ2-5
clone size: few
V gene: TRBV11-3
CDR3 DNA: TGTGCCAGCAGCAACCTCCCGGGACAGGGGGCAGAGACCCAGTACTTC
CDR3 protein: CASSNLPGQGAETQYF

D gene: TRBD2
J gene: TRBJ2-1
clone size: medium-sized
V gene: TRBV20-1
CDR3 DNA: TGCAGTGCTAGAGATAGCGGGGGGGCGGACAATGAGCAGTTCTTC
CDR3 protein: CSARDSGGADNEQFF

D gene: TRBD1
J gene: TRBJ1-1
clone size: -
V gene: TRBV6-1
CDR3 DNA: TGTGCCAGCAGTGAACCTCGACAGGGCATGAACACTGAAGCTTTCTTT
CDR3 protein: CASSEPRQGMNTEAFF

D gene: -
J gene: TRBJ2-1
clone size: many
V gene: TRBV30
CDR3 DNA: TGTGCCTGGAGTCCCAACTGGAATGAGCAGTTCTTC
CDR3 protein: CAWSPNWNEQFF

D gene: TRBD1
J gene: TRBJ2-7
clone size: many
V gene: TRBV29-1
CDR3 DNA: TGCAGCGTTTGGACAGGCCTGTCTTCCTACGAGCAGTACTTC
CDR3 protein: CSVWTGLSSYEQYF

D gene: -
J gene: TRBJ1-1
clone size: -
V gene: TRBV4-3
CDR3 DNA: TGCGCCAGCAGCCCAAGGGGGGCGTTAGTTTTCTTT
CDR3 protein: CASSPRGALVFF

D gene: -
J gene: TRBJ1-2
clone size: many
V gene: TRBV7-2
CDR3 DNA: TGTGCCAGCAGCACAAAGGCTCGGAATTCGCGGGGCTACACCTTC
CDR3 protein: CASSTKARNSRGYTF

D gene: TRBD2
J gene: TRBJ2-3
clone size: -
V gene: TRBV7-8
CDR3 DNA: TGTGCCAGCGGCCTTGGGACTAGCGGGGGGGCCCAGGATACGCAGTATTTT
CDR3 protein: CASGLGTSGGAQDTQYF

D gene: TRBD1
J gene: TRBJ1-2
clone size: many
V gene: TRBV7-2
CDR3 DNA: TGTGCCAGCATCCTAGGGGGCTCAGGATATGGCTACACCTTC
CDR3 protein: CASILGGSGYGYTF

D gene: -
J gene: TRBJ2-5
clone size: many
V gene: TRBV20-1
CDR3 DNA: TGCAGTGCTCCGTCAAGGGGGCAAGAGACCCAGTACTTC
CDR3 protein: CSAPSRGQETQYF

D gene: TRBD2
J gene: TRBJ2-1
clone size: -
V gene: TRBV6-2/TRBV6-3
CDR3 DNA: TGTGCCAGCAGTTACGTAGCGGGAACCTACAATGAGCAGTTCTTC
CDR3 protein: CASSYVAGTYNEQFF

D gene: -
J gene: TRBJ2-7
clone size: -
V gene: TRBV20-1
CDR3 DNA: TGCAGTGCTAGAGGCTCCTACGAGCAGTACTTC
CDR3 protein: CSARGSYEQYF

D gene: -
J gene: TRBJ2-7
clone size: few
V gene: TRBV4-3
CDR3 DNA: TGCGCCAGCAGCCAAGATATCATGAGCTCCTACGAGCAGTACTTC
CDR3 protein: CASSQDIMSSYEQYF

D gene: -
J gene: TRBJ1-6
clone size: few
V gene: TRBV7-2
CDR3 DNA: TGTGCCAGCAGCCAATGGGGTTTCGATAATTCACCCCTCCACTTT
CDR3 protein: CASSQWGFDNSPLHF

D gene: -
J gene: TRBJ2-5
clone size: many
V gene: TRBV12-3/TRBV12-4
CDR3 DNA: TGTGCCAGCAGTTTATTACCCCTCAGTTACCAAGAGACCCAGTACTTC
CDR3 protein: CASSLLPLSYQETQYF

D gene: -
J gene: TRBJ1-2
clone size: many
V gene: TRBV25-1
CDR3 DNA: TGTGCCGCAAAAGGGAGCGCGGGGGGCTACACCTTC
CDR3 protein: CAAKGSAGGYTF

D gene: TRBD1
J gene: TRBJ2-1
clone size: many
V gene: TRBV3-1
CDR3 DNA: TGTGCCAGCAGCCGGACAGGGAAATTCAATGAGCAGTTCTTC
CDR3 protein: CASSRTGKFNEQFF

D gene: TRBD2
J gene: TRBJ2-5
clone size: few
V gene: TRBV12-3/TRBV12-4
CDR3 DNA: TGTGCCAGCAGTTTAAGGGGGACTAGCGGGGGGGCCCAGTACTTC
CDR3 protein: CASSLRGTSGGAQYF

D gene: -
J gene: TRBJ1-2
clone size: many
V gene: TRBV5-1
CDR3 DNA: TGCGCCAGCAGCACCTATCTAAGCGACTATGGCTACACCTTC
CDR3 protein: CASSTYLSDYGYTF

D gene: -
J gene: TRBJ2-7
clone size: many
V gene: TRBV20-1
CDR3 DNA: TGCAGTGCTCAAGGAAGGATTTCCTACGAGCAGTACTTC
CDR3 protein: CSAQGRISYEQYF

D gene: -
J gene: TRBJ2-1
clone size: -
V gene: TRBV6-1
CDR3 DNA: TGTGCCACCGACCGGGAAAGCTCCTACAATGAGCAGTTCTTC
CDR3 protein: CATDRESSYNEQFF

D gene: -
J gene: TRBJ1-6
clone size: -
V gene: TRBV7-2
CDR3 DNA: TGTGCCAGCAGCTTGGCGGGCCCCGGATCACCCCTCCACTTT
CDR3 protein: CASSLAGPGSPLHF

D gene: -
J gene: TRBJ1-5
clone size: many
V gene: TRBV24-1
CDR3 DNA: TGTGCCACCAGTGACCCCTCGGACGGTCAGCCCCAGCATTTT
CDR3 protein: CATSDPSDGQPQHF

D gene: TRBD2
J gene: TRBJ2-3
clone size: many
V gene: TRBV7-2
CDR3 DNA: TGTGCCAGCAGCGATCGACTAGCGGGGGTACGGTTGACGCAGTATTTT
CDR3 protein: CASSDRLAGVRLTQYF

D gene: -
J gene: TRBJ1-1
clone size: many
V gene: TRBV20-1
CDR3 DNA: TGCAGTGCTAGAGATCCGACAGCGTTGACTGAAGCTTTCTTT
CDR3 protein: CSARDPTALTEAFF

D gene: -
J gene: TRBJ2-6
clone size: many
V gene: TRBV20-1
CDR3 DNA: TGCAGTGCGTATAGGGGGGGGCATGGGGCCAACGTCCTGACTTTC
CDR3 protein: CSAYRGGHGANVLTF

D gene: -
J gene: TRBJ1-2
clone size: many
V gene: TRBV4-2
CDR3 DNA: TGTGCCAGCAGCCCCTCTGGCAATTATGGCTACACCTTC
CDR3 protein: CASSPSGNYGYTF

D gene: -
J gene: TRBJ2-3
clone size: -
V gene: TRBV20-1
CDR3 DNA: TGCAGTACCATCGCGGGGGCTGGCGCAGATACGCAGTATTTT
CDR3 protein: CSTIAGAGADTQYF

D gene: -
J gene: TRBJ2-1
clone size: many
V gene: TRBV20-1
CDR3 DNA: TGCAGTGCAGCCAGGCGGCATGCCTACAATGAGCAGTTCTTC
CDR3 protein: CSAARRHAYNEQFF

D gene: -
J gene: TRBJ2-3
clone size: many
V gene: TRBV12-3/TRBV12-4
CDR3 DNA: TGTGCCAGCACCACCGAAGGCGTAGGGGATACGCAGTATTTT
CDR3 protein: CASTTEGVGDTQYF

D gene: -
J gene: TRBJ1-1
clone size: few
V gene: TRBV30
CDR3 DNA: TGTGCCTGGAGTACGGGGTCCAACACTGAAGCTTTCTTT
CDR3 protein: CAWSTGSNTEAFF

D gene: -
J gene: TRBJ1-2
clone size: -
V gene: TRBV7-2
CDR3 DNA: TGTGCCAGCAGCTTAGGCGGGGCGGGGGCTTATGGCTACACCTTC
CDR3 protein: CASSLGGAGAYGYTF

D gene: TRBD2
J gene: TRBJ2-2
clone size: many
V gene: TRBV6-2/TRBV6-3
CDR3 DNA: TGTGCCAGCAGTCCGGGACTAGCGGATAACACCGGGGAGCTGTTTTTT
CDR3 protein: CASSPGLADNTGELFF

D gene: TRBD2
J gene: TRBJ2-3
clone size: few
V gene: TRBV28
CDR3 DNA: TGTGCCAGCAGTTTATCGATCTGGCGGGGGGGCCTAGATACGCAGTATTTT
CDR3 protein: CASSLSIWRGGLDTQYF

D gene: TRBD1
J gene: TRBJ1-1
clone size: many
V gene: TRBV20-1
CDR3 DNA: TGCAGTGCCCCGGACAGGGCGCATAGGTCTTTCTTT
CDR3 protein: CSAPDRAHRSFF